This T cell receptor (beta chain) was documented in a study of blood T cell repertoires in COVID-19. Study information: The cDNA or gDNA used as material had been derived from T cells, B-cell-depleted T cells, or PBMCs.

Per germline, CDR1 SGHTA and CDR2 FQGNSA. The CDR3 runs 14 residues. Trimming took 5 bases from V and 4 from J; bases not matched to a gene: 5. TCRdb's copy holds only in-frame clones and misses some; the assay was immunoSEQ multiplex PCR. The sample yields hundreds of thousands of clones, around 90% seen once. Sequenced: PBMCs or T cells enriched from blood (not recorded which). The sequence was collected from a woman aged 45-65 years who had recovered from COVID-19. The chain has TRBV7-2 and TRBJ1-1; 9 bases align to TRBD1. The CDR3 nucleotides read TGTGCCAGCAGCACAACAGGGGGCGTCACTGAAGCTTTCTTT. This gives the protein CASSTTGGVTEAFF.